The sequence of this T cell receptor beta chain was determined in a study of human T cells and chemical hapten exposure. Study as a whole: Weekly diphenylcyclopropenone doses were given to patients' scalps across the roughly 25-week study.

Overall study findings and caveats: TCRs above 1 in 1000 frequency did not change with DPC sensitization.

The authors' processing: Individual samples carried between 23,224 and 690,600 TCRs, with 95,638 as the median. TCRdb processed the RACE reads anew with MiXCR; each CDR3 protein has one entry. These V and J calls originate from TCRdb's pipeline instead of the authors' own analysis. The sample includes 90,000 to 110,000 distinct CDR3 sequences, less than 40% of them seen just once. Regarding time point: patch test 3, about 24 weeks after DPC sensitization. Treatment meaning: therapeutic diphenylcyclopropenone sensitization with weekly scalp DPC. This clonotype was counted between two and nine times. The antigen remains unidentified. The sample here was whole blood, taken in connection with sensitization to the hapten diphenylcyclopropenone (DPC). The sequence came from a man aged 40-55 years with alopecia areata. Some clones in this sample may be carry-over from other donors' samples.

The CDR3 DNA reads TGCAGCGTTGTGGGGGACAGGCCATGGCAGTATTTT. This codes for CSVVGDRPWQYF. V usage is TRBV29-1 and J usage is TRBJ2-3, with 8 bases that match TRBD1. Germline CDR1 and CDR2: SQVTM and ANQGSEA. This CDR3 has 12 amino acids. The trim removed 4 bases at V and 11 bases at J, leaving 8 bases unmatched.